The clone carrying this T cell receptor beta chain showed up just a few times. The target antigen is unknown. All gene names here are mouse names. The CDR3 end is not reached by the read, which stops 4 residues before it; the germline J gene fills it in. The CDR3 has 13 amino acids. Trimming left V 3 bases short and J 0 bases short, with 7 bases between. Germline assignment: CDR1 GKSSPN and CDR2 SITVG. Cutaneous lymph node cells were pooled, and they were sorted using CD4, CD8alpha, NKG2D, NKG2ACE and other markers. The data derive from a study of CD8+ T cells in alopecia areata. About the study: C3H/HeJ donors with spontaneous alopecia, roughly 6-13 months old, supplied skin grafts to roughly 6-10-week-old female C3H/HeJ mice.

Sequencing used cDNA as its template, made by extracting RNA and reverse transcribing it. The repertoire was sequenced with immunoSEQ multiplex PCR; TCRdb's copy has only in-frame clones and lacks some. The sample contains more than 250,000 clones, none of them singletons. Study results and limitations: It was less clear whether patients shared TCRs than it was in mice, possibly because of HLA. Normal-skin resident alphabeta T cells also appear among scalp sample sequences. Across lesional scalp, and particularly alopecia totalis/universalis, clonality surpassed that of normal scalp.

The sequenced sample was CD4+ T cells sorted from a lymph node. This chain uses TRBV31 with TRBJ2-4, with D uncertain. This clonotype was obtained from a C3H/HeJ mouse with alopecia areata. The strain's MHC haplotype is H2-k. CDR3 protein: CAWSQTSQNTLYF. The covered CDR3 bases are TGTGCCTGGAGCCAGACTAGTCAAAAC.